The 31 T cell receptor beta chains below come from one sample, sequenced in a study of cytomegalovirus exposure and HLA in healthy donors. The PCR had 60 Vbeta and 13 Jbeta primers. Method: immunoSEQ multiplex PCR; TCRdb's copy keeps in-frame clones and lacks some. The sample holds 100,000 to 150,000 clones, over 70% seen once. Sequencing input: PBMCs. The receptors were sampled from a man aged 18 to 35 in good health and CMV-seropositive.

The chain recombines TRBV29-1 with TRBJ1-1; D possibly corresponds to TRBD1 (5 bases). The CDR3 spans 13 residues. V was trimmed by 6 bases and J by 1 base, leaving 12 bases between them. Germline values: CDR1 SQVTM, CDR2 ANQGSEA. CDR3 bases: TGCAGCGTGGGGGGACGGCCGAACACTGAAGCTTTCTTT. Encoded protein: CSVGGRPNTEAFF.

The chain joins TRBV4-1 to TRBJ1-6; D perhaps matches TRBD1 (6 bases). Per germline, CDR1 MGHRA and CDR2 YSYEKL. The CDR3 has 16 amino acids. V was cut by 2 bases and J by 1 base, with 9 bases left in between. The CDR3, as DNA: TGCGCCAGCAGCCAATCCGACAGGTCCTATAATTCACCCCTCCACTTT. It is translated as CASSQSDRSYNSPLHF.

The rearrangement links TRBV19 to TRBJ1-1; weak D call: TRBD1 (6 bases). V gave up 4 bases and J gave up 1 base, with 13 bases separating them. The CDR3 runs 15 residues. CDR1 and CDR2 (germline): LNHDA, SQIVND (reference sequence). The CDR3 DNA reads as TGTGCCAGTAGTACCTCGGGCAGGGGGAACACTGAAGCTTTCTTT. Encoded protein: CASSTSGRGNTEAFF.

The count of this clone is one. The chain combines TRBV7-2 with TRBJ2-3; TRBD2 agrees at 7 bases. The CDR3 has 12 residues. Losses at the gene ends were 8 bases for V and 3 bases for J; bases not matched to a gene: 2. Germline CDR1 SGHTA, CDR2 FQGNSA. For the CDR3, the DNA is TGTGCCAGCGGCGGGAGTACAGATACGCAGTATTTT. Its translation: CASGGSTDTQYF.

CDR3 DNA: TGTGCCAGCAGCTTGAGGCCTTTATACAGGGGGATCGTAAATGAGCAGTTCTTC. It translates to CASSLRPLYRGIVNEQFF. The rearrangement uses TRBV7-8 and TRBJ2-1, with TRBD1 matching 8 bases. Looked up from germline, CDR1 is SGHVS and CDR2 is FQNEAQ. The CDR3 has 18 residues. V was clipped by 3 bases and J by 7 bases; unmatched bases: 17.

The chain is built from TRBV7-8 and TRBJ2-7, with 11 bases that match TRBD2. The CDR3 runs 16 residues. Germline trimming cut 5 bases from V and 3 bases from J; bases unmatched to any gene: 9. CDR1 is SGHVS, CDR2 FQNEAQ, per germline. CDR3 sequence reads: CASSRVVTSGGYEQYF. The DNA of the CDR3 is TGTGCCAGCAGCCGGGTGGTTACTAGCGGGGGCTACGAGCAGTACTTC.

The CDR3 bases are TGTGCCAGTAGTATAGGAGGTTTGGCCTACGAGCAGTACTTC. It translates to CASSIGGLAYEQYF. The chain has TRBV19 and TRBJ2-7; no definite D call. CDR1 LNHDA and CDR2 SQIVND come from the germline V gene (reference sequence). V lost 1 base, J lost 2 bases, and 9 bases lay in between. There are 14 residues in the CDR3.

V is TRBV14 and J is TRBJ2-3, with 12 bases that match TRBD2. The trim removed 4 bases at V and 5 bases at J, leaving 7 bases unmatched. Looked up from germline, CDR1 is SGHDN and CDR2 is FVKESK. The CDR3 sequence is 16 residues long. The DNA for the CDR3 is TGTGCCAGCAGCCCCTGGACTAGCGGGACTATAGATACGCAGTATTTT. Translation gives CASSPWTSGTIDTQYF.

The rearrangement uses TRBV6-5 and TRBJ2-7, with TRBD2 matching 9 bases. From germline, CDR1 is MNHEY and CDR2 SVGAGI. This CDR3 is built from 14 residues. V trimming: 0 bases; J trimming: 3 bases; junction bases outside the gene matches: 0. For the CDR3, the DNA is TGTGCCAGCAGTTACTCAGCGGGGGGCTACGAGCAGTACTTC. Translating it yields CASSYSAGGYEQYF.

This rearrangement joins TRBV19 to TRBJ1-1; the match to TRBD1 covers 12 bases. The CDR3 extends over 18 amino acids. The V gene end was trimmed by 6 bases and the J gene end by 3 bases; junction bases not matched to a gene: 14. The germline gives CDR1 LNHDA, CDR2 SQIVND (reference sequence). The CDR3 is CASSLPGTGGDRDTEAFF. For the CDR3, the DNA is TGTGCCAGTAGCCTACCCGGGACAGGGGGCGATCGAGACACTGAAGCTTTCTTT.

CDR3 DNA: TGTGCCAGCAGCTTAGCGCAACGAGAGTATGGCTACACCTTC. This encodes CASSLAQREYGYTF. The chain has TRBV7-8 and TRBJ1-2, with unresolved D. CDR1 and CDR2 (germline): SGHVS, FQNEAQ. The length of the CDR3 is 14 residues. Trimming took 0 bases from V and 5 from J, leaving 10 bases between them. The whole variable domain, filled in from reference TRBV7-8 and TRBJ1-2, reads GAGVSQSPRYKVAKRGQDVALRCDPISGHVSLFWYQQALGQGPEFLTYFQNEAQLDKSGLPSDRFFAERPEGSVSTLKIQRTQQEDSAVYLCASSLAQREYGYTFGSGTRLTVV.

The chain recombines TRBV7-9 with TRBJ1-1; 7 bases line up with TRBD1. V was clipped by 5 bases and J by 0 bases; unmatched bases: 0. This CDR3 has 13 amino acids. Germline V gene sequence: CDR1 SEHNR, CDR2 FQNEAQ (reference sequence). CDR3 amino acids: CASSQGVNTEAFF. CDR3 coding DNA: TGTGCCAGCAGCCAGGGGGTGAACACTGAAGCTTTCTTT.

The J gene is TRBJ2-1, the V gene TRBV10-1; 7 nucleotides line up with TRBD2. CDR3 length equals 15 residues. The trim removed 0 bases at V and 8 bases at J, leaving 7 bases unmatched. Germline V lookup: CDR1 WNHNN, CDR2 SYGVQD (reference sequence). As DNA, the CDR3 is TGCGCCAGCAGTGAGTCGGGCGGGAGATACTATGAGCAGTTCTTC. It translates to CASSESGGRYYEQFF.

This clone was seen just once. The chain employs TRBV7-6 and TRBJ1-6; D ambiguous. CDR1 is SGHVS, CDR2 FNYEAQ, per germline. Trimming removed 1 base from V and 0 bases from J, with 10 bases in between. The CDR3 contains 17 residues. The CDR3 coding sequence is TGTGCCAGCAGCTTAGTCGCGGGGTCCTCCTATAATTCACCCCTCCACTTT. It translates to CASSLVAGSSYNSPLHF.

The chain is built from TRBV27 and TRBJ2-2, with 10 bases identical to TRBD2. Germline V gene lookup returns CDR1 MNHEY and CDR2 SMNVEV (reference sequence). J was trimmed by 0 bases and V by 5 bases; bases with no gene match: 6. The CDR3 length is 17 residues. The CDR3 nucleotides are TGTGCCAGCAGTAAGGGACTAGCGTTAGCGAACACCGGGGAGCTGTTTTTT. Protein product: CASSKGLALANTGELFF.

The chain recombines TRBV27 with TRBJ1-6; D not resolved. Trimming left V 7 bases short and J 1 base short, with 20 bases between. This CDR3 region has 18 residues. The V gene's germline CDR1 is MNHEY and CDR2 SMNVEV (reference sequence). The CDR3 sequence is CASKETGALFSYNSPLHF. The CDR3 nucleotides are TGTGCCAGCAAGGAAACGGGAGCTCTTTTTTCCTATAATTCACCCCTCCACTTT.

This chain connects TRBV19 to TRBJ1-5, with 9 nucleotides matching TRBD1. The CDR3 has 15 amino acids. With 8 bases clipped from V and 4 bases from J, the junction kept 9 bases outside the gene matches. Germline-derived CDR1 and CDR2 are LNHDA and SQIVND (reference sequence). Here the CDR3 DNA reads TGTGCCAGTCGGGGGGACAGGGACCCGAATCAGCCCCAGCATTTT. It codes for CASRGDRDPNQPQHF.

This rearrangement joins TRBV4-3 to TRBJ1-1; D ambiguous. The CDR3 extends over 13 amino acids. V gave up 3 bases and J gave up 5 bases, with 10 bases separating them. Per germline, CDR1 LGHNA and CDR2 YSLEER. DNA of the CDR3: TGCGCCAGCAGCCAGCGGGAGAGGACTGAAGCTTTCTTT. This translates into CASSQRERTEAFF.

CDR3 amino acids: CASSPSAGYEQYF. The DNA for the CDR3 is TGTGCCAGCAGCCCCTCCGCGGGCTACGAGCAGTACTTC. The V call is TRBV11-2, the J call TRBJ2-7; weak D call: TRBD2 (5 bases). Trimming removed 5 bases at V and 3 bases at J, with 11 bases between. The CDR3 contains 13 residues. Germline-derived CDR1 and CDR2 are SGHAT and FQNNGV. Complete variable domain (other parts from reference TRBV11-2 and TRBJ2-7): EAGVAQSPRYKIIEKRQSVAFWCNPISGHATLYWYQQILGQGPKLLIQFQNNGVVDDSQLPKDRFSAERLKGVDSTLKIQPAKLEDSAVYLCASSPSAGYEQYFGPGTRLTVT.

The CDR3 loop reads CATGEDNQPQHF. The CDR3, as DNA: TGTGCCACGGGGGAGGATAATCAGCCCCAGCATTTT. The chain links TRBV10-3 to TRBJ1-5; possibly TRBD1 for D (5 bases). Per germline, CDR1 ENHRY and CDR2 SYGVKD. The CDR3 has 12 residues. Trimming removed 10 bases at V and 4 bases at J, with 11 bases between.

As concerns this clone: Mismatch with germline at one junction end may stem from a read error. The chain employs TRBV4-3 and TRBJ2-6, with TRBD1 as a possible D gene (5 bases). Germline loops: CDR1 LGHNA, CDR2 YSLEER. CDR3 length equals 17 residues. CDR3 residues: CASSQEGSGTGANVLTF. As DNA, the CDR3 is TGCGCCAGCAGCCAAGAAGGGTCGGGTACTGGGGCCAACGTTCTGACTTTC.

On this clone: Other DNA sequences in the same sample also yield this CDR3. This sequence joins TRBV9 and TRBJ2-2, with 7 bases matching TRBD1. The CDR3 runs 15 residues. CDR1 is SGDLS and CDR2 is YYNGEE in the germline V gene. V trimming: 2 bases; J trimming: 6 bases; junction bases outside the gene matches: 7. The CDR3 region has the DNA TGTGCCAGCAGCGTCACAGGGGTAGACGCCGGGGAGCTGTTTTTT. Its protein product is CASSVTGVDAGELFF.

DNA of the CDR3: TGTGCCAGCAGCGCAGGGAAGAATAACTATGGCTACACCTTC. Amino acid sequence: CASSAGKNNYGYTF. This chain joins TRBV6-6 and TRBJ1-2; the D gene is possibly TRBD1 (5 bases). The CDR3 is 14 amino acids. V lost 6 bases and J lost 1, with 12 bases in between. The germline V gene has CDR1 MNHNY and CDR2 SVGAGI (reference sequence).

Only one count was recorded for this clone. The V and J genes are TRBV7-9 and TRBJ1-1; no firm D call. The germline CDR1 and CDR2 sequences are SEHNR and FQNEAQ (reference sequence). Trimming removed 0 bases at V and 1 base at J, with 6 bases between. CDR3 size: 14 residues. The CDR3, as DNA: TGTGCCAGCAGCTTAGCCGGGAGGAACACTGAAGCTTTCTTT. Its protein product is CASSLAGRNTEAFF.

V and J are TRBV27 and TRBJ2-5; TRBD1 matches at 9 bases. The ends lost 6 bases at V and 5 bases at J; junction bases unmatched: 4. Per germline, CDR1 MNHEY and CDR2 SMNVEV (reference sequence). This CDR3 is built from 13 residues. CDR3 sequence: CASRHRGLETQYF. The CDR3 region has the DNA TGTGCCAGCAGGCACAGGGGGCTCGAGACCCAGTACTTC.

The chain is built from TRBV6-5 and TRBJ2-5; D gene unclear. Trimming cost V 5 bases and J 2 bases, with 3 bases left between them. This CDR3 has 11 amino acids. Germline loops: CDR1 MNHEY, CDR2 SVGAGI. The CDR3 is CASSTQETQYF. DNA of the CDR3: TGTGCCAGCAGTACACAAGAGACCCAGTACTTC.

This clone appeared a few times. Distinct nucleotide sequences in the sample also encode this CDR3. The chain combines TRBV9 with TRBJ2-3, with 8 bases aligning to TRBD2. The trim removed 2 bases at V and 6 bases at J, leaving 5 bases unmatched. Germline V gene sequence: CDR1 SGDLS, CDR2 YYNGEE. The CDR3 length is 14 residues. For the CDR3, the DNA is TGTGCCAGCAGCGTTTACGGGAGGGCGGATACGCAGTATTTT. Translated, it gives CASSVYGRADTQYF.

A single count supports this clone. The chain links TRBV4-1 to TRBJ1-6; maybe TRBD1 (6 bases). CDR1 is MGHRA and CDR2 is YSYEKL in the germline V gene. Trimming took 2 bases from V and 4 from J, leaving 9 bases between them. This CDR3 contains 15 residues. The CDR3 reads CASSQRGGYNSPLHF. CDR3 nucleotide sequence: TGCGCCAGCAGCCAAAGGGGGGGTTATAATTCACCCCTCCACTTT.

The chain links TRBV10-3 to TRBJ1-2, with a weak D call TRBD1 (5 bases). Trimming removed 3 bases from V and 6 bases from J, with 14 bases in between. The CDR3 is 14 residues long. Germline V CDR1 and CDR2: ENHRY, SYGVKD. CDR3 amino acids: CAISDSLSGNGYTF. As DNA, the CDR3 is TGTGCCATCAGTGACTCTCTTTCAGGGAATGGCTACACCTTC.

This clone occurred a few times. The chain has TRBV6-6 and TRBJ1-5, with a weak D call TRBD1 (6 bases). CDR3 length: 14 residues. V was shortened by 10 bases and J by 4 bases, with 17 bases between the two germline ends. Germline CDR1 is MNHNY and CDR2 is SVGAGI (reference sequence). The CDR3 region has the DNA TGTGCCACCCAAAGGGGGGAGGGAAATCAGCCCCAGCATTTT. Translation: CATQRGEGNQPQHF.

The rearrangement uses TRBV10-3 and TRBJ2-3; weak D call: TRBD1 (6 bases). Per the germline V gene, CDR1 is ENHRY and CDR2 is SYGVKD. V was shortened by 10 bases and J by 2 bases, with 13 bases between the two germline ends. This CDR3 contains 13 residues. The CDR3 nucleotides read TGTGCCACCATAAGGGACAACACAGATACGCAGTATTTT. Its protein product is CATIRDNTDTQYF.